Following are 30 T cell receptor beta chains from one sample sequenced in a study of cytomegalovirus exposure and HLA in healthy donors. The PCR ran on 60 Vbeta and 13 Jbeta primers. Libraries were prepared by immunoSEQ multiplex PCR; TCRdb keeps only in-frame clonotypes and omits some of them. The data show 110,000 to 150,000 clones, about 71% seen once. The sample consisted of PBMCs. Every receptor here comes from a woman between 55 and 75 years old in good health and CMV-seropositive.

This rearrangement joins TRBV5-6 to TRBJ1-3; D is uncertain. In germline, CDR1 is SGHDT, CDR2 YYEEEE. This CDR3 region has 16 residues. Between the trimmed V and J ends, which lost 4 bases and 0 bases, there was a span of 14 bases. The CDR3 DNA sequence: TGTGCCAGCAGCAGCCGGGGAGTAAGCTCTGGAAACACCATATATTTT. Translating it yields CASSSRGVSSGNTIYF. Full variable domain (missing parts from reference TRBV5-6 and TRBJ1-3): DAGVTQSPTHLIKTRGQQVTLRCSPKSGHDTVSWYQQALGQGPQFIFQYYEEEERQRGNFPDRFSGHQFPNYSSELNVNALLLGDSALYLCASSSRGVSSGNTIYFGEGSWLTVV.

The chain carries TRBV11-2 and TRBJ2-7, with 8 bases identical to TRBD2. Germline trimming cut 6 bases from V and 6 bases from J; bases unmatched to any gene: 10. Germline V gene sequence: CDR1 SGHAT, CDR2 FQNNGV. The CDR3 is made up of 14 amino acids. The CDR3 sequence: CASRRDGRAFEQYF. The CDR3 DNA is TGTGCCAGCAGGAGGGACGGGAGGGCCTTCGAGCAGTACTTC.

As for this clone: Other DNA variants within this sample encode the same CDR3. This chain connects TRBV29-1 to TRBJ2-5; D might be TRBD1 (6 bases). This CDR3 has 11 amino acids. Trimming took 6 bases from V and 2 from J, leaving 7 bases between them. The V gene's germline CDR1 is SQVTM and CDR2 ANQGSEA. This CDR3 is CSVGQQETQYF. Written as DNA, the CDR3 is TGCAGCGTCGGACAGCAAGAGACCCAGTACTTC.

The chain carries TRBV19 and TRBJ1-2; no firm D call. CDR1 LNHDA and CDR2 SQIVND come from the germline V gene (reference sequence). The V and J ends lost 2 bases and 7 bases respectively, with 5 bases between them. CDR3 size: 11 residues. DNA for the CDR3: TGTGCCAGTAGTATATTCGGTGGCTACACCTTC. This codes for CASSIFGGYTF.

With respect to this clone: The junction shows a germline mismatch at one end, possibly a read error. This chain joins TRBV28 and TRBJ2-5, with 7 positions matching TRBD1. The CDR3 totals 13 residues. The germline V gene encodes CDR1 MDHEN and CDR2 SYDVKM. The DNA of the CDR3 is TGTGCCAGCAATTTACAGGGACAGAAGACCCAGTACTTC. Translating gives CASNLQGQKTQYF.

The rearrangement links TRBV9 to TRBJ2-1; TRBD2 matches at 8 bases. There are 15 residues in the CDR3. Germline V gives CDR1 SGDLS, CDR2 YYNGEE. Unmatched junction bases numbered 8, after V lost 0 bases and J lost 9 bases. CDR3 sequence reads: CASSVVSGGLVEQFF. CDR3 DNA: TGTGCCAGCAGCGTAGTGTCGGGAGGGCTAGTTGAGCAGTTCTTC.

This clone was counted once. The genes are TRBV28 and TRBJ1-2, with D possibly being TRBD1 (5 bases). The CDR3 consists of 16 residues. The germline CDR1 and CDR2 sequences are MDHEN and SYDVKM. CDR3 nucleotide sequence: TGTGTCGCAGCAGGGCAGGGAGGTTCCTTGAGCTATGGCTACACCTTC. Translation gives CVAAGQGGSLSYGYTF.

This chain connects TRBV28 to TRBJ1-1, with 9 bases matching TRBD1. This CDR3 is built from 17 residues. V was pared by 7 bases and J by 0 bases, with 12 bases of the junction left unmatched. From germline, CDR1 is MDHEN and CDR2 SYDVKM. The CDR3 bases are TGTGCCAGCACCCCGACGGGACAGGGAACACTGAACACTGAAGCTTTCTTT. It codes for CASTPTGQGTLNTEAFF.

This clone was found once. The chain recombines TRBV2 with TRBJ1-1; perhaps TRBD1 as D (5 bases). CDR1 is SNHLY, CDR2 FYNNEI, per germline. This CDR3 has 16 residues. With 4 bases removed from V and 1 base from J, the gap between germline ends came to 16 bases. The CDR3 protein is CASSGVDSRTNTEAFF. The CDR3 bases are TGTGCCAGCAGTGGAGTCGACAGCCGAACGAACACTGAAGCTTTCTTT.

V is TRBV11-2 and J is TRBJ1-1; 7 nucleotides match TRBD1. This CDR3 is built from 14 residues. Germline trimming cut 3 bases from V and 0 bases from J; bases unmatched to any gene: 1. Looked up from germline, CDR1 is SGHAT and CDR2 is FQNNGV. The chain's CDR3 is CASSFQGVNTEAFF. The CDR3 DNA is TGTGCCAGCAGCTTCCAGGGGGTGAACACTGAAGCTTTCTTT. The whole variable domain, remainder taken from reference TRBV11-2 and TRBJ1-1, is EAGVAQSPRYKIIEKRQSVAFWCNPISGHATLYWYQQILGQGPKLLIQFQNNGVVDDSQLPKDRFSAERLKGVDSTLKIQPAKLEDSAVYLCASSFQGVNTEAFFGQGTRLTVV.

The table lists this clone with a few counts. The gene calls are TRBV5-4 and TRBJ1-3; the D gene is possibly TRBD1 (5 bases). CDR1 is SGHNT and CDR2 is YYREEE in the germline V gene (reference sequence). The CDR3 extends over 16 amino acids. V shed 4 bases and J shed 0 bases, with 14 bases lying between them. The CDR3 region is CASSPGPGGSGNTIYF. The CDR3 region has the DNA TGTGCCAGCAGCCCCGGACCCGGGGGCTCTGGAAACACCATATATTTT.

V and J are TRBV7-2 and TRBJ2-7, with 12 nucleotides matching TRBD2. CDR1 SGHTA and CDR2 FQGNSA come from the germline V gene. The CDR3 has 18 amino acids. V lost 1 base to trimming and J lost 7 bases; unmatched junction nucleotides: 14. CDR3 coding DNA: TGTGCCAGCAGCTTAGTGGGGGGGACTAGCGGGCACAGGGGGGAGCAGTACTTC. Translation: CASSLVGGTSGHRGEQYF.

The chain has TRBV7-8 and TRBJ1-1; D possibly corresponds to TRBD1 (5 bases). The CDR3 covers 14 residues. The V gene lost 4 bases and the J gene lost 1 base, with 10 bases spanning the gap. CDR1 and CDR2 (germline): SGHVS, FQNEAQ. The CDR3 protein is CASSSGRANTEAFF. CDR3 DNA sequence: TGTGCCAGCAGCTCAGGCAGGGCGAACACTGAAGCTTTCTTT.

The chain is built from TRBV5-4 and TRBJ2-3; 7 bases line up with TRBD1. V dropped 4 bases and J dropped 0; count of bases not matched to a gene: 2. Germline V gives CDR1 SGHNT, CDR2 YYREEE (reference sequence). CDR3 size: 14 residues. The CDR3 sequence is CASSQDRSTDTQYF. The CDR3 region has the DNA TGTGCCAGCAGCCAGGACAGGAGCACAGATACGCAGTATTTT.

Only a few counts were recorded for this clone. The chain recombines TRBV5-4 with TRBJ1-1; 7 nucleotides agree with TRBD1. J lost 5 bases, V lost 7 bases, and 8 bases had no gene match. In germline, CDR1 is SGHNT, CDR2 YYREEE (reference sequence). CDR3 length: 13 residues. CDR3 sequence reads: CASGETGWTEAFF. CDR3 nucleotides: TGTGCCAGCGGCGAGACAGGGTGGACTGAAGCTTTCTTT.

This rearrangement joins TRBV28 to TRBJ1-2; 10 bases are shared with TRBD1. Trimming removed 6 bases from V and 8 bases from J; junction bases left unmatched: 12. Germline V CDR1 and CDR2: MDHEN, SYDVKM. The CDR3 has 15 residues. Here the CDR3 reads CASRGPGTGASGYTF. DNA for the CDR3: TGTGCCAGCAGAGGACCCGGGACAGGGGCATCCGGCTACACCTTC.

This rearrangement joins TRBV9 to TRBJ2-2, with TRBD2 as a possible D gene (5 bases). Trimming pared 4 bases from V and 0 bases from J, leaving 10 bases between. The CDR3 is made up of 15 amino acids. Germline CDR1 SGDLS, CDR2 YYNGEE. The CDR3, as DNA: TGTGCCAGCAGCTTGTTAGCGTCGAACACCGGGGAGCTGTTTTTT. Protein sequence: CASSLLASNTGELFF.

This clone has only one observation. This chain connects TRBV28 to TRBJ1-4, with 7 bases lining up with TRBD1. With 5 bases clipped from V and 8 bases from J, the junction kept 11 bases outside the gene matches. CDR1 is MDHEN and CDR2 is SYDVKM in the germline V gene. The CDR3 sequence is 15 residues long. CDR3 residues: CASSPTGEGVEKLFF. CDR3 sequence (DNA): TGTGCCAGCAGTCCAACAGGGGAAGGAGTCGAAAAACTGTTTTTT.

This chain connects TRBV14 to TRBJ2-7, with TRBD2 identical over 7 bases. CDR3 length: 15 residues. J lost 5 bases, V lost 5 bases, and 12 bases had no gene match. Germline V lookup: CDR1 SGHDN, CDR2 FVKESK. CDR3 nucleotide sequence: TGTGCCAGCAGCAGGGGACTACTCCCGAGAGACGAGCAGTACTTC. Translating it yields CASSRGLLPRDEQYF.

V usage is TRBV19 and J usage is TRBJ2-7; D ambiguous. From germline, CDR1 is LNHDA and CDR2 SQIVND (reference sequence). V was trimmed by 3 bases and J by 0 bases, leaving 6 bases between them. The CDR3 totals 13 residues. The chain's CDR3 is CASSMSRSYEQYF. The CDR3 DNA reads as TGTGCCAGTAGTATGAGCCGCTCCTACGAGCAGTACTTC.

The chain combines TRBV27 with TRBJ2-3; D might be TRBD1 (6 bases). There are 13 residues in the CDR3. V lost 8 bases to trimming and J lost 4 bases, with 13 bases between them. CDR1 and CDR2 (germline): MNHEY, SMNVEV (reference sequence). CDR3 loop: CASRKQGPDTQYF. CDR3 DNA: TGTGCCAGCCGTAAACAGGGACCAGATACGCAGTATTTT.

In its sample, this clone was seen a few times. The chain carries TRBV7-9 and TRBJ2-1; D remains ambiguous. Germline CDR1 is SEHNR and CDR2 is FQNEAQ (reference sequence). The CDR3 is made up of 12 amino acids. V was trimmed by 5 bases and J by 4 bases, leaving 6 bases between them. The CDR3 here is CASSDGYNEQFF. In nucleotides, the CDR3 is TGTGCCAGCAGCGACGGGTACAATGAGCAGTTCTTC.

This CDR3 is CSVSTAGLAKNIQYF. The DNA for the CDR3 is TGCAGCGTTTCGACAGCGGGGCTAGCCAAAAACATTCAGTACTTC. The chain links TRBV29-1 to TRBJ2-4, with 7 bases matching TRBD2. Germline trimming cut 5 bases from V and 0 bases from J; bases unmatched to any gene: 7. Per the germline V gene, CDR1 is SQVTM and CDR2 is ANQGSEA. The CDR3 extends over 15 amino acids.

The V gene is TRBV7-6, the J gene TRBJ2-7; 7 bases map to TRBD2. This CDR3 is 14 amino acids long. V lost 6 bases to trimming and J lost 1 base; unmatched junction nucleotides: 6. Germline V gives CDR1 SGHVS, CDR2 FNYEAQ. The CDR3 here is CASSSASGSYEQYF. The CDR3 nucleotides are TGTGCCAGCAGTTCAGCTAGCGGTTCCTACGAGCAGTACTTC.

This chain joins TRBV19 and TRBJ2-1; 11 positions agree with TRBD2. This CDR3 is 13 amino acids long. Germline V gives CDR1 LNHDA, CDR2 SQIVND (reference sequence). Unmatched junction bases numbered 6, after V lost 5 bases and J lost 12 bases. This CDR3 is CASSLSSGRAQFF. CDR3 in DNA: TGTGCCAGTAGTCTGAGTAGCGGGAGGGCGCAGTTCTTC.

In its sample, this clone was seen once. J is TRBJ1-1 and V is TRBV19; D is uncertain. This CDR3 comprises 15 residues. The germline V gene encodes CDR1 LNHDA and CDR2 SQIVND (reference sequence). Trimming took 4 bases from V and 4 from J, leaving 16 bases between them. The CDR3 coding sequence is TGTGCCAGTAGTACCCCCCTACTCCCTACCACTGAAGCTTTCTTT. Amino acids: CASSTPLLPTTEAFF.

CDR3 protein: CASSYAQLNTEAFF. The CDR3 DNA is TGTGCCAGCAGTTACGCACAGCTGAACACTGAAGCTTTCTTT. The gene calls are TRBV6-6 and TRBJ1-1; unclear D gene. V lost 2 bases to trimming and J lost 0 bases, with 7 bases between them. This CDR3 has 14 residues. The germline CDR1 and CDR2 sequences are MNHNY and SVGAGI (reference sequence).

The rearrangement links TRBV5-6 to TRBJ1-2; possible D gene TRBD1, 5 bases. The V and J ends lost 3 bases and 1 base respectively, with 7 bases between them. The CDR3 covers 13 residues. CDR1 and CDR2 (germline): SGHDT, YYEEEE. CDR3 sequence: CASSSGFNYGYTF. CDR3 in DNA: TGTGCCAGCAGCTCAGGGTTTAACTATGGCTACACCTTC. The variable domain in full, with the rest retrieved from reference TRBV5-6 and TRBJ1-2, is DAGVTQSPTHLIKTRGQQVTLRCSPKSGHDTVSWYQQALGQGPQFIFQYYEEEERQRGNFPDRFSGHQFPNYSSELNVNALLLGDSALYLCASSSGFNYGYTFGSGTRLTVV.

This clone was detected only a few times. The chain joins TRBV25-1 to TRBJ1-4; no clear D. Trimming stripped 1 base from V and 3 bases from J, with 12 bases between. There are 16 residues in the CDR3. Germline V lookup: CDR1 MGHDK, CDR2 SYGVNS. The CDR3 loop is CASSESGSLANEKLFF. CDR3 nucleotide sequence: TGTGCCAGCAGTGAATCAGGCTCGTTAGCTAATGAAAAACTGTTTTTT.

The V gene is TRBV7-9, the J gene TRBJ1-1; D uncertain. V lost 1 base and J 1 base, leaving 4 bases between the germline ends. The V gene's germline CDR1 is SEHNR and CDR2 FQNEAQ (reference sequence). The CDR3 has 13 amino acids. CDR3 sequence reads: CASSLGQNTEAFF. CDR3 coding DNA: TGTGCCAGCAGCTTAGGACAGAACACTGAAGCTTTCTTT.